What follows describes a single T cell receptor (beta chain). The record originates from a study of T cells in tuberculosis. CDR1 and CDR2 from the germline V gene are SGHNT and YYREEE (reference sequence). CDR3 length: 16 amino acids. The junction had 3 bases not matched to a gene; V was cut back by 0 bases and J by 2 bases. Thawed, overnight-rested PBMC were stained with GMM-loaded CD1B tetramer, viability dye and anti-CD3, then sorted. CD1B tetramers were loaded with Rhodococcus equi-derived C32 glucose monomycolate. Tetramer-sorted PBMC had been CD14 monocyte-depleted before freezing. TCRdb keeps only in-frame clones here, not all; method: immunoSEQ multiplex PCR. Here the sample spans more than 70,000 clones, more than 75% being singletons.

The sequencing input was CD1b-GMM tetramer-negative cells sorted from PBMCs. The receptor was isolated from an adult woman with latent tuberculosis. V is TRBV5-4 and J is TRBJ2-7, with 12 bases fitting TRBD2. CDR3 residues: CASSLGTSGVTYEQYF. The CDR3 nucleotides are TGTGCCAGCAGCTTGGGGACTAGCGGGGTGACCTACGAGCAGTACTTC.